These 13 T cell receptor beta chains were sequenced from one sample in a study of T cells in Graves' hyperthyroidism and ophthalmopathy (dated by TCRdb to about 2019). The protocol used for the library was multiplex PCR. Instrument used: Illumina HiSeq 2000. TCR beta CDR3 regions were amplified from RNA transcripts. The first round of RT-PCR for the TCR CDR3 was performed with the HTBI primer set and the Qiagen OneStep RT-PCR kit. TCRdb reprocessed the public reads (quality trimming at Q25 with fastp, clone calling with MiXCR) and kept in-frame beta chains. Identical CDR3 proteins give one entry, which carries the most common genes and DNA. The sample data list more than 550,000 distinct CDR3 sequences, and around a sixth of these were observed just once. Together, the top ten hold roughly 16% of the sample. Sequencing was performed on blood. The receptor source for this set is a man in his forties or fifties with Graves' hyperthyroidism.

This clonotype was detected ten times or more. This sequence joins TRBV6-1 and TRBJ1-4; 8 bases map to TRBD1. Germline V CDR1 and CDR2: MNHNS, SASEGT. V gave up 10 bases and J gave up 4 bases; unmatched junction bases: 5. This CDR3 is 13 amino acids long. CDR3: CATRDRINEKLFF. The CDR3 DNA reads TGTGCCACCAGGGACAGGATTAATGAAAAACTGTTTTTT.

The V call is TRBV5-1, the J call TRBJ1-3; D gene uncertain. The CDR3 contains 15 residues. The germline CDR1 and CDR2 sequences are SGHRS and YFSETQ. Deletions cut 4 bases from V and 0 bases from J, with 11 bases between. The CDR3 here is CASSQVRSSGNTIYF. CDR3 DNA sequence: TGCGCCAGCAGCCAAGTTCGAAGCTCTGGAAACACCATATATTTT.

This clonotype came up a few times. In DNA, the CDR3 is TGCAGCGTTGTTCGGGGAACCGGGGAGCTGTTTTTT. It specifies CSVVRGTGELFF. This chain uses TRBV29-1 with TRBJ2-2, with D possibly being TRBD2 (5 bases). This CDR3 contains 12 residues. Between the trimmed V and J ends, which lost 4 bases and 5 bases, there was a span of 8 bases. Germline CDR1 reads SQVTM; CDR2 reads ANQGSEA.

This clonotype was counted ten times or more. V usage is TRBV27 and J usage is TRBJ2-1, with D possibly matching TRBD2 (5 bases). V was pared by 3 bases and J by 2 bases, with 8 bases between. The V gene's germline CDR1 is MNHEY and CDR2 SMNVEV (reference sequence). The CDR3 runs to 14 residues. CDR3 in amino acids: CASSFELAYNEQFF. The DNA for the CDR3 is TGTGCCAGCAGTTTTGAACTAGCCTACAATGAGCAGTTCTTC.

This clonotype came up a few times. V usage is TRBV28 and J usage is TRBJ2-1, with D unclear. The germline V gene has CDR1 MDHEN and CDR2 SYDVKM. This CDR3 comprises 12 residues. V lost 8 bases and J 3 bases, leaving 8 bases between the germline ends. The CDR3 here is CASRPGYNEQFF. The CDR3 coding sequence is TGTGCCAGCCGACCGGGCTACAATGAGCAGTTCTTC.

This clonotype was found many times. This chain connects TRBV12-3 or TRBV12-4 to TRBJ1-5, with a tentative D call TRBD1 (6 bases). CDR3 length: 13 residues. V shed 3 bases and J shed 8 bases, with 11 bases lying between them. The CDR3 loop reads CASSFGGEKPQHF. In DNA form, the CDR3 reads TGTGCCAGCAGTTTCGGGGGCGAGAAGCCCCAGCATTTT.

This chain joins TRBV12-3 or TRBV12-4 and TRBJ2-2; 8 bases line up with TRBD1. This CDR3 is built from 16 residues. V lost 5 bases, J lost 6 bases, and 11 bases stayed unmatched. The CDR3: CASSPLDRARPGELFF. The CDR3 bases are TGTGCCAGCAGTCCCCTGGACAGGGCGCGGCCCGGGGAGCTGTTTTTT.

V gene TRBV2 combines with J gene TRBJ2-7; TRBD2 matches at 9 bases. CDR3 size: 17 residues. The trim removed 3 bases at V and 8 bases at J, leaving 17 bases unmatched. Germline lookup yields CDR1 SNHLY and CDR2 FYNNEI. CDR3 bases: TGTGCCAGCAGTGAGAGTTACTTGCGGGAGGGAGGAGACAAGCAGTACTTC. Translation gives CASSESYLREGGDKQYF.

The DNA for the CDR3 is TGTGCCAGTAGTATTATAGGGGGAATGGATAGCAATCAGCCCCAGCATTTT. Translating it yields CASSIIGGMDSNQPQHF. The V call is TRBV19, the J call TRBJ1-5, with D possibly matching TRBD1 (6 bases). Germline CDR1 reads LNHDA; CDR2 reads SQIVND (reference sequence). This CDR3 comprises 17 residues. The ends were cut back, 3 bases at V and 0 bases at J, with 15 bases in the middle.

The rearrangement uses TRBV19 and TRBJ2-3, with 9 bases identical to TRBD2. Unmatched junction bases numbered 9, after V lost 5 bases and J lost 3 bases. The CDR3 spans 16 residues. CDR1 is LNHDA, CDR2 SQIVND, per germline (reference sequence). In nucleotides, the CDR3 is TGTGCCAGTAGTCACGGGCTAGCGGGATGGACAGATACGCAGTATTTT. It is translated as CASSHGLAGWTDTQYF.

The J gene is TRBJ2-1, the V gene TRBV20-1; D is undetermined. Deletions cut 8 bases from V and 5 bases from J, with 10 bases between. Germline V gene sequence: CDR1 DFQATT, CDR2 SNEGSKA (reference sequence). This CDR3 has 11 residues. The CDR3 nucleotides are TGCAGTCCCAGCAGAAACAATGAGCAGTTCTTC. Protein: CSPSRNNEQFF.

Only a few counts were recorded for this clonotype. This chain links TRBV5-5 with TRBJ1-2; D unresolved. Germline V gene lookup returns CDR1 SGHKS and CDR2 YYEKEE (reference sequence). V gave up 4 bases and J gave up 3 bases, with 16 bases separating them. CDR3 length: 15 amino acids. CDR3 loop: CASSPGWVGDYGYTF. In DNA form, the CDR3 reads TGTGCCAGCAGCCCCGGGTGGGTCGGTGACTATGGCTACACCTTC.

J is TRBJ1-1 and V is TRBV20-1; 7 bases align to TRBD1. In germline, CDR1 is DFQATT, CDR2 SNEGSKA (reference sequence). The CDR3 has 13 residues. The V and J ends lost 4 bases and 4 bases, in that order; junction bases with no gene match: 6. The CDR3 loop is CSATDRWGTEAFF. CDR3 bases: TGCAGTGCTACGGACAGGTGGGGCACTGAAGCTTTCTTT.